This entry features one TCR beta chain sequence. Antigen unknown. The data were obtained in a study of CXCR3-negative and CXCR3-positive naive CD8 T cells. Across the study: A total of about 140 million TRB reads was generated, with about 1.5 +/- 0.3 million per library. Study conclusions and caveats: In CXCR3-positive naive cells, the TRB CDR3s were more hydrophobic than in CXCR3-negative naive cells.

CD45RO-CCR7+CD27+CD95- cells counted as naive CD8+ T cells. UMI-tagged TRB cDNA libraries were built via 5' RACE. TCRdb reprocessed the 5' RACE reads, with one entry per CDR3 protein and no DNA. This sample's clone table lists tens of thousands of distinct CDR3 sequences. The TCR comes from a human donor in good health. Some clones in this sample may be carry-over from other donors' samples. What was sequenced was naive CXCR3+ CD8+ T cells from blood. Regarding subset: CD45RO-CCR7+CD27+CD95- naive CD8+ T cells expressing CXCR3 (TNR3+).

The CDR3 sequence: CASSLVRTGGMTEAFF. The chain is built from TRBV27 and TRBJ1-1; TCRdb indicates TRBD1, and absent DNA this call remains unverified. The CDR3 covers 16 residues. Germline-derived CDR1 and CDR2 are MNHEY and SMNVEV (reference sequence).